The next 17 T cell receptor beta chains were all read from a single sample in a study of T cells in localized non-small cell lung cancer. Assay used: immunoSEQ multiplex PCR; TCRdb lists only in-frame clones, some missing. The profile covers some 90,000 clones, with roughly 87% appearing a single time and 15% taken by the ten largest. The sequences come from peripheral blood, collected before any cancer treatment. The origin of the receptors is a man between 40 and 70 years old with stage I squamous cell lung carcinoma.

This clone was picked up one time. V and J are TRBV15 and TRBJ1-3, with D unresolved. Trimming pared 1 base from V and 4 bases from J, leaving 5 bases between. CDR1 and CDR2 from the germline V gene are LNHNV and YYDKDF (reference sequence). The CDR3 runs 13 residues. The chain's CDR3 is CATSRGGGNTIYF. Written as DNA, the CDR3 is TGTGCCACCAGCAGAGGTGGGGGAAACACCATATATTTT.

This chain connects TRBV11-1 to TRBJ2-5; weak D call: TRBD2 (6 bases). CDR1 is SGHAT and CDR2 is FQDESV in the germline V gene (reference sequence). The CDR3 is 16 residues long. Trimming removed 5 bases at V and 2 bases at J, with 18 bases between. The CDR3 DNA reads as TGTGCCAGCAGCCTCTCACCCGGGGGTTTACAAGAGACCCAGTACTTC. It codes for CASSLSPGGLQETQYF.

The chain uses TRBV2 and TRBJ2-3; 7 bases fit TRBD2. Germline-derived CDR1 and CDR2 are SNHLY and FYNNEI. After removal of 0 bases from V and 2 bases from J, the junction contained 5 bases not matched to a gene. The length of the CDR3 is 16 residues. Here the CDR3 DNA reads TGTGCCAGCAGTGAAGCTTCCGGGACTAACACAGATACGCAGTATTTT. Its translation: CASSEASGTNTDTQYF.

V gene TRBV11-3 combines with J gene TRBJ2-7; D may be TRBD1 (6 bases). This CDR3 is built from 13 residues. The V end was cut by 0 bases, the J end by 7 bases, with 10 bases between. Germline V gene lookup returns CDR1 SGHNT and CDR2 YENEEA. This CDR3 is CASSLDRTEEQYF. In nucleotides, the CDR3 is TGTGCCAGCAGCTTAGATCGGACAGAAGAGCAGTACTTC. Together with reference TRBV11-3 and TRBJ2-7, the CDR3 gives the full variable domain: EAGVVQSPRYKIIEKKQPVAFWCNPISGHNTLYWYLQNLGQGPELLIRYENEEAVDDSQLPKDRFSAERLKGVDSTLKIQPAELGDSAVYLCASSLDRTEEQYFGPGTRLTVT.

The V call is TRBV5-1, the J call TRBJ2-1; 7 nucleotides match TRBD2. Germline V CDR1 and CDR2: SGHRS, YFSETQ. The CDR3 loop spans 15 amino acids. With V trimmed by 4 bases and J by 5 bases, 9 bases remained unmatched. As DNA, the CDR3 is TGCGCCAGCAGCCTCGGGACTACACGGAACAATGAGCAGTTCTTC. Translation: CASSLGTTRNNEQFF. The whole variable domain, remainder taken from reference TRBV5-1 and TRBJ2-1, is KAGVTQTPRYLIKTRGQQVTLSCSPISGHRSVSWYQQTPGQGLQFLFEYFSETQRNKGNFPGRFSGRQFSNSRSEMNVSTLELGDSALYLCASSLGTTRNNEQFFGPGTRLTVL.

This clone was observed once. The chain is built from TRBV28 and TRBJ1-4, with a weak D call TRBD1 (5 bases). V lost 4 bases, J lost 2 bases, and 11 bases lay in between. The length of the CDR3 is 15 residues. Germline CDR1 and CDR2: MDHEN and SYDVKM. DNA of the CDR3: TGTGCCAGCAGTTCTCCGGGACGGACTAATGAAAAACTGTTTTTT. Translated, it gives CASSSPGRTNEKLFF.

This chain uses TRBV6-1 with TRBJ1-1, with a weak D call TRBD1 (6 bases). The V end was cut by 5 bases, the J end by 5 bases, with 15 bases between. Per the germline V gene, CDR1 is MNHNS and CDR2 is SASEGT. The CDR3 has 14 residues. The CDR3 sequence is CASSIGGQVTEAFF. The CDR3 DNA is TGTGCCAGCAGTATAGGGGGACAAGTTACTGAAGCTTTCTTT.

This clone was observed a single time. The V and J genes are TRBV5-6 and TRBJ1-3; maybe TRBD1 (5 bases). Deletions cut 4 bases from V and 0 bases from J, with 11 bases between. This CDR3 region has 15 residues. The germline CDR1 and CDR2 sequences are SGHDT and YYEEEE. CDR3 DNA sequence: TGTGCCAGCAGCCCCGACAGTAGCTCTGGAAACACCATATATTTT. Protein product: CASSPDSSSGNTIYF.

This clone was picked up one time. The chain combines TRBV18 with TRBJ2-1; 9 bases are shared with TRBD1. This CDR3 comprises 16 residues. CDR1 and CDR2 (germline): KGHSH, LQKENI. After removal of 5 bases from V and 4 bases from J, the junction contained 9 bases not matched to a gene. The CDR3 here is CASSIGTGLIYNEQFF. CDR3 sequence (DNA): TGTGCCAGCTCAATCGGGACAGGGCTGATTTACAATGAGCAGTTCTTC.

The V call is TRBV19, the J call TRBJ1-1; TRBD1 aligns across 7 bases. This CDR3 has 16 amino acids. The J segment lost 1 base and the V segment lost 6 bases, leaving 11 bases of the junction unmatched. Germline CDR1 LNHDA, CDR2 SQIVND (reference sequence). CDR3 nucleotide sequence: TGTGCCAGTAGACCACTCCCGGGACAGCGGAACACTGAAGCTTTCTTT. As protein: CASRPLPGQRNTEAFF.

This clone was recorded once. The V gene is TRBV28, the J gene TRBJ1-2; no reliable D call. The CDR3 has 14 residues. Deletions cut 5 bases from V and 6 bases from J, with 16 bases between. Per germline, CDR1 MDHEN and CDR2 SYDVKM. The CDR3 DNA is TGTGCCAGCAGTCTGTTGCAGGCCCTTAATGGCTACACCTTC. This translates into CASSLLQALNGYTF.

This chain uses TRBV20-1 with TRBJ2-1, with D unresolved. The length of the CDR3 is 11 residues. Germline V gene data show CDR1 as DFQATT and CDR2 as SNEGSKA (reference sequence). Trimming cost V 6 bases and J 4 bases, with 7 bases left between them. The CDR3 sequence: CSAQLYNEQFF. CDR3 nucleotides: TGCAGTGCCCAACTATACAATGAGCAGTTCTTC.

The chain couples TRBV5-1 to TRBJ2-1, with 13 bases lining up with TRBD2. The CDR3 consists of 15 residues. Germline V gene data show CDR1 as SGHRS and CDR2 as YFSETQ. The V and J ends lost 4 bases and 4 bases, in that order; junction bases with no gene match: 2. CDR3 sequence (DNA): TGCGCCAGCAGCCCGGGACTAGCGGGGTACAATGAGCAGTTCTTC. This translates into CASSPGLAGYNEQFF. Full variable domain (rest looked up from reference TRBV5-1 and TRBJ2-1): KAGVTQTPRYLIKTRGQQVTLSCSPISGHRSVSWYQQTPGQGLQFLFEYFSETQRNKGNFPGRFSGRQFSNSRSEMNVSTLELGDSALYLCASSPGLAGYNEQFFGPGTRLTVL.

This clone appeared a single time. The CDR3 region has the DNA TGCGCCAGCAGCTTACAGGGTTACGAGCAGTACTTC. It codes for CASSLQGYEQYF. This chain links TRBV5-1 with TRBJ2-7; maybe TRBD1 (6 bases). The CDR3 spans 12 residues. V dropped 2 bases and J dropped 4 bases, with 7 bases sitting between them. Germline-derived CDR1 and CDR2 are SGHRS and YFSETQ.

The chain has TRBV4-3 and TRBJ1-4; D perhaps matches TRBD1 (5 bases). The CDR3 consists of 14 residues. Germline assignment: CDR1 LGHNA and CDR2 YSLEER. Between the trimmed V and J ends, which lost 4 bases and 10 bases, there was a span of 16 bases. CDR3 residues: CASSRGLGERKLFF. The DNA of the CDR3 is TGCGCCAGCAGCCGCGGGTTGGGGGAAAGAAAACTGTTTTTT.

This clone was recorded once. The chain carries TRBV19 and TRBJ1-4; no clear D gene. The CDR3 has 13 amino acids. The germline V gene encodes CDR1 LNHDA and CDR2 SQIVND (reference sequence). Between the trimmed V and J ends, which lost 2 bases and 7 bases, there was a span of 8 bases. CDR3 loop: CASSIRRPEKLFF. The CDR3 DNA sequence: TGTGCCAGTAGTATAAGGAGGCCTGAAAAACTGTTTTTT.

The chain employs TRBV5-1 and TRBJ1-1; 9 bases map to TRBD1. V shed 7 bases and J 3 bases; nucleotides not matched to a gene: 7. The CDR3 is 14 residues long. Germline assignment: CDR1 SGHRS and CDR2 YFSETQ. The CDR3 DNA reads TGCGCCAGCCAGAGGAGGACAGGGGACACTGAAGCTTTCTTT. Its protein product is CASQRRTGDTEAFF.